The 21 T cell receptor beta chains below all came from one sample that was sequenced in a study of T-cell reconstitution after alpha-beta-depleted transplantation in children. Researchers prepared the TCRbeta library using unique molecular identifiers, the study reports. TCRdb re-called the PCR reads through MiXCR, storing one row per CDR3 protein. The table has about 110,000 distinct CDR3 sequences, about a tenth seen once. Sequenced material: PBMCs, taken before TCRalphabeta/CD19-depleted stem cell transplant. All receptors derive from a boy aged 2 to 10 with acute lymphoblastic leukemia, due to receive a stem cell transplant.

V and J are TRBV7-6 and TRBJ1-2; D is ambiguous. Germline assignment: CDR1 SGHVS and CDR2 FNYEAQ. This CDR3 region has 14 residues. Between the trimmed V and J ends, which lost 5 bases and 5 bases, there was a span of 15 bases. Here the CDR3 reads CASSETVDAYGYTF. For the CDR3, the DNA is TGTGCCAGCAGCGAAACGGTGGACGCTTATGGCTACACCTTC.

This clonotype was counted only a few times. The chain uses TRBV6-5 and TRBJ1-2; unclear D gene. This CDR3 spans 13 amino acids. Trimming removed 2 bases from V and 4 bases from J, with 8 bases in between. CDR1 and CDR2 (germline): MNHEY, SVGAGI. CDR3: CASSYRGIYGYTF. CDR3 bases: TGTGCCAGCAGTTACCGGGGAATCTATGGCTACACCTTC.

In its sample, this clonotype was seen many times. The gene calls are TRBV5-6 and TRBJ2-3; 8 nucleotides align to TRBD2. Unmatched junction bases numbered 10, after V lost 3 bases and J lost 1 base. The germline CDR1 and CDR2 sequences are SGHDT and YYEEEE. The length of the CDR3 is 17 residues. CDR3 in amino acids: CASSSTKAGVRTDTQYF. The CDR3 nucleotides are TGTGCCAGCAGCTCAACTAAAGCGGGAGTCCGCACAGATACGCAGTATTTT. The full variable domain, with the rest looked up from reference TRBV5-6 and TRBJ2-3, is DAGVTQSPTHLIKTRGQQVTLRCSPKSGHDTVSWYQQALGQGPQFIFQYYEEEERQRGNFPDRFSGHQFPNYSSELNVNALLLGDSALYLCASSSTKAGVRTDTQYFGPGTRLTVL.

In this sample, this clonotype turned up a few times. CDR3 bases: TGCGCCAGCAGCTCAACTCTCCGTGAGCAGTTCTTC. It codes for CASSSTLREQFF. The chain recombines TRBV5-1 with TRBJ2-1; D remains unclear. Trimming took 3 bases from V and 9 from J, leaving 10 bases between them. The CDR3 sequence is 12 residues long. Germline CDR1 is SGHRS and CDR2 is YFSETQ.

This chain uses TRBV27 with TRBJ2-2, with 12 bases fitting TRBD2. The J segment lost 6 bases and the V segment lost 6 bases, leaving 2 bases of the junction unmatched. The CDR3 is 14 residues long. The germline V gene has CDR1 MNHEY and CDR2 SMNVEV (reference sequence). The CDR3 reads CASRRLAGAGELFF. CDR3 nucleotide sequence: TGTGCCAGCAGGAGACTAGCGGGAGCCGGGGAGCTGTTTTTT.

This clonotype was recorded at least ten times. This chain links TRBV7-9 with TRBJ2-1; possibly TRBD2 for D (5 bases). The CDR3 runs 16 residues. Germline V CDR1 and CDR2: SEHNR, FQNEAQ (reference sequence). V was trimmed by 1 base and J by 9 bases, leaving 19 bases between them. The CDR3 DNA follows: TGTGCCAGCAGCTTAGGGTCCCAGCTCCAACGGGGTGAGCAGTTCTTC. Its protein is CASSLGSQLQRGEQFF.

This clonotype was recorded at least ten times. The rearrangement joins TRBV7-9 to TRBJ1-1, with D possibly TRBD1 on 5 matching bases. CDR3 length equals 14 residues. The germline V gene encodes CDR1 SEHNR and CDR2 FQNEAQ (reference sequence). Trimming removed 0 bases at V and 1 base at J, with 6 bases between. The CDR3 region has the DNA TGTGCCAGCAGCTTAGCGCAGGGGAACACTGAAGCTTTCTTT. Amino acids: CASSLAQGNTEAFF.

The sample holds many counts of this clonotype. CDR3 amino acids: CASSSPGSRNGNIQYF. CDR3 bases: TGTGCCAGCAGCTCACCGGGAAGCAGGAATGGTAACATTCAGTACTTC. V gene TRBV7-8 combines with J gene TRBJ2-4; tentative D call: TRBD2 (5 bases). Trimming cost V 4 bases and J 7 bases, with 20 bases left between them. The CDR3 covers 16 residues. From germline, CDR1 is SGHVS and CDR2 FQNEAQ. The entire variable domain, with the rest obtained from reference TRBV7-8 and TRBJ2-4, is as follows: GAGVSQSPRYKVAKRGQDVALRCDPISGHVSLFWYQQALGQGPEFLTYFQNEAQLDKSGLPSDRFFAERPEGSVSTLKIQRTQQEDSAVYLCASSSPGSRNGNIQYFGAGTRLSVL.

The V call is TRBV6-1, the J call TRBJ2-2, with D possibly being TRBD2 (7 bases). Germline CDR1 reads MNHNS; CDR2 reads SASEGT. Trimming removed 10 bases from V and 5 bases from J, with 17 bases in between. This CDR3 is 14 amino acids long. The CDR3 loop reads CATGGSGGTGELFF. The CDR3 DNA is TGTGCCACTGGGGGCTCGGGGGGAACCGGGGAGCTGTTTTTT.

In its sample, this clonotype was seen many times. The chain joins TRBV20-1 to TRBJ2-1, with TRBD2 matching 9 bases. Germline CDR1 DFQATT, CDR2 SNEGSKA (reference sequence). The ends lost 6 bases at V and 6 bases at J; junction bases unmatched: 9. The CDR3 has 14 amino acids. The CDR3: CSAVAGVLFNEQFF. The CDR3 coding sequence is TGCAGTGCAGTAGCGGGAGTTTTATTCAATGAGCAGTTCTTC.

This clonotype was found a few times. The chain carries TRBV10-3 and TRBJ1-3; no reliable D call. V lost 7 bases, J lost 1 base, and 17 bases lay in between. The length of the CDR3 is 16 residues. The germline gives CDR1 ENHRY, CDR2 SYGVKD. Written as DNA, the CDR3 is TGTGCCATCAAAGCATTGGAGGGCCCTTCTGGAAACACCATATATTTT. Protein product: CAIKALEGPSGNTIYF.

The sample holds a few counts of this clonotype. This chain joins TRBV5-1 and TRBJ2-4; D possibly corresponds to TRBD2 (5 bases). Trimming removed 3 bases from V and 1 base from J, with 14 bases in between. The CDR3 is 16 amino acids. Germline V gene data show CDR1 as SGHRS and CDR2 as YFSETQ. The CDR3 sequence is CASSSQGGTAKNIQYF. CDR3 bases: TGCGCCAGCAGCTCCCAAGGAGGAACGGCCAAAAACATTCAGTACTTC.

This clonotype was detected only a few times. The V gene is TRBV20-1, the J gene TRBJ2-3, with 14 nucleotides matching TRBD2. This CDR3 region has 16 residues. The germline V gene encodes CDR1 DFQATT and CDR2 SNEGSKA (reference sequence). V shed 2 bases and J 4 bases; nucleotides not matched to a gene: 5. CDR3 sequence reads: CSARRRLAGGPDTQYF. The CDR3 DNA follows: TGCAGTGCTAGACGGCGACTAGCGGGAGGGCCAGATACGCAGTATTTT.

There are a few counts of this clonotype. The gene calls are TRBV7-2 and TRBJ1-5, with no clear D. The CDR3 has 16 residues. CDR1 SGHTA and CDR2 FQGNSA come from the germline V gene. The germline V and J ends were trimmed by 3 bases and 1 base, with 13 bases remaining between them. The CDR3 DNA follows: TGTGCCAGCAGCTTCGGGAGGGCTCGGAGCAATCAGCCCCAGCATTTT. Encoded protein: CASSFGRARSNQPQHF.

The chain employs TRBV29-1 and TRBJ2-7; TRBD2 might be the D (5 bases). The length of the CDR3 is 12 residues. V was shortened by 5 bases and J by 0 bases, with 8 bases between the two germline ends. The V gene's germline CDR1 is SQVTM and CDR2 ANQGSEA. Here the CDR3 DNA reads TGCAGCGTTAGGAGGCCCTCCTACGAGCAGTACTTC. It encodes CSVRRPSYEQYF.

This clonotype has ten or more counts. The rearrangement uses TRBV7-8 and TRBJ2-2; 11 bases align to TRBD1. The junction had 10 bases not matched to a gene; V was cut back by 5 bases and J by 5 bases. The CDR3 is made up of 17 amino acids. Per the germline V gene, CDR1 is SGHVS and CDR2 is FQNEAQ. The CDR3 DNA follows: TGTGCCAGCAGCCCACATGGACAGGGGGCAAGGACCGGGGAGCTGTTTTTT. This translates into CASSPHGQGARTGELFF.

This clonotype has more than one count but fewer than ten. CDR3 sequence (DNA): TGCGCCAGCAGCTTGGGGGACAGAGAATATGGCTACACCTTC. Protein: CASSLGDREYGYTF. This chain links TRBV5-1 with TRBJ1-2; TRBD1 matches at 7 bases. After removal of 0 bases from V and 5 bases from J, the junction contained 4 bases not matched to a gene. This CDR3 has 14 amino acids. CDR1 is SGHRS, CDR2 YFSETQ, per germline.

In this sample, this clonotype turned up many times. The chain employs TRBV7-2 and TRBJ2-1; 7 bases fit TRBD2. The V gene end was trimmed by 4 bases and the J gene end by 0 bases; junction bases not matched to a gene: 9. This CDR3 is 17 amino acids long. Germline CDR1 and CDR2: SGHTA and FQGNSA. CDR3 in amino acids: CASSSTLASGSYNEQFF. CDR3 coding DNA: TGTGCCAGCAGCTCTACACTAGCGAGTGGCTCCTACAATGAGCAGTTCTTC.

This clonotype was found many times. The chain carries TRBV12-3 or TRBV12-4 and TRBJ1-2, with TRBD1 matching 8 bases. CDR3 size: 14 residues. The junction had 8 bases not matched to a gene; V was cut back by 6 bases and J by 5 bases. Here the CDR3 DNA reads TGTGCCAGCAGCCGAACAGGGGGGGGATATGGCTACACCTTC. Protein: CASSRTGGGYGYTF.

The chain couples TRBV5-1 to TRBJ2-2; tentatively, D is TRBD2 (6 bases). Trimming took 1 base from V and 4 from J, leaving 14 bases between them. The CDR3 length is 16 residues. In germline, CDR1 is SGHRS, CDR2 YFSETQ. CDR3 amino acids: CASSLTSFALTGELFF. The CDR3 DNA is TGCGCCAGCAGCTTGACTAGCTTCGCCCTCACCGGGGAGCTGTTTTTT.

This clonotype is a singleton in its sample. The chain links TRBV5-1 to TRBJ1-1; 9 bases align to TRBD1. Germline V gene sequence: CDR1 SGHRS, CDR2 YFSETQ. Trimming removed 3 bases from V and 4 bases from J; junction bases left unmatched: 7. The CDR3 runs 15 residues. This chain's CDR3 is CASSWQQGAITEAFF. The CDR3 DNA is TGCGCCAGCAGCTGGCAACAGGGGGCGATCACTGAAGCTTTCTTT. The whole variable domain, filled in from reference TRBV5-1 and TRBJ1-1, reads KAGVTQTPRYLIKTRGQQVTLSCSPISGHRSVSWYQQTPGQGLQFLFEYFSETQRNKGNFPGRFSGRQFSNSRSEMNVSTLELGDSALYLCASSWQQGAITEAFFGQGTRLTVV.